The entry below describes one TCR beta chain. The antigen remains undetermined. Sequencing ends 3 residues short of the CDR3 end; the germline J gene provides the rest. The sample comes from a study of T cells in women clearing cervical HPV infection. About the research overall: For cases, blood was sampled a median about 150 days after lesion detection, interquartile range roughly 80 to 200 days.

immunoSEQ multiplex PCR used an average of roughly 1,100 ng genomic DNA. Measured with immunoSEQ multiplex PCR; TCRdb has only the in-frame clones, and not every one. Its clone listing holds approximately 41,000 clones. Study findings and constraints: Cases carried less TRBV6-7 than controls: approximately 0.1% versus 0.16%. Each sample's T-cell count was unknown, possibly confounding richness.

Germline CDR1 is SGHTA and CDR2 is FQGTGA. The CDR3 consists of 15 residues. The trim removed 4 bases at V and 9 bases at J, leaving 11 bases unmatched. Input material: blood buffy coat. The clonotype comes from a woman aged 18 to 75 with a cervical HPV16 infection that either progressed to CIN3+ or cleared (not recorded which). V usage is TRBV7-3 and J usage is TRBJ2-1; 8 bases agree with TRBD2. Incomplete CDR3 DNA: TGTGCCAGCAGCTCATCTGGCGGGGGGATCGGTGAG. It encodes CASSSSGGGIGE. The CDR3 as a whole reads CASSSSGGGIGEQFF.